The T cell receptor (beta chain) under discussion was sequenced for a study of control samples from healthy donors and cancer patients. CDR1 and CDR2 from the germline V gene are SGHTA and FQGNSA. V was pared by 1 base and J by 9 bases, with 4 bases between. The CDR3 is 12 residues long. Generated by immunoSEQ multiplex PCR, the TCRdb table keeps only in-frame clones and is missing some. The sample records roughly 59,000 clones, more than 85% being singletons. This chain uses TRBV7-2 with TRBJ1-6; D ambiguous. Sequencing input: PBMCs. The source of this sequence is a man aged 35 to 55 with colorectal cancer. The CDR3 nucleotides are TGTGCCAGCAGCTTAGGGCTTTCACCCCTCCACTTT. Translated: CASSLGLSPLHF. Full variable domain (rest looked up from reference TRBV7-2 and TRBJ1-6): GAGVSQSPSNKVTEKGKDVELRCDPISGHTALYWYRQSLGQGLEFLIYFQGNSAPDKSGLPSDRFSAERTGGSVSTLTIQRTQQEDSAVYLCASSLGLSPLHFGNGTRLTVT.